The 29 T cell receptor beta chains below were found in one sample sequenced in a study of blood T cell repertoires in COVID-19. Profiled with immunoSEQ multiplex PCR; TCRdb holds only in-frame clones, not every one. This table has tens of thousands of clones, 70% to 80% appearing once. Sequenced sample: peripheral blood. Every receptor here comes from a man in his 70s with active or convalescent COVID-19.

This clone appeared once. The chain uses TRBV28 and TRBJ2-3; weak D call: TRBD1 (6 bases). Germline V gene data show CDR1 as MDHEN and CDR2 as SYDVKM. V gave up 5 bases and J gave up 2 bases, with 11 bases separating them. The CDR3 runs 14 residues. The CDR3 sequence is CASSTGQLTDTQYF. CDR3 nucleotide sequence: TGTGCCAGCAGTACCGGACAGCTCACAGATACGCAGTATTTT.

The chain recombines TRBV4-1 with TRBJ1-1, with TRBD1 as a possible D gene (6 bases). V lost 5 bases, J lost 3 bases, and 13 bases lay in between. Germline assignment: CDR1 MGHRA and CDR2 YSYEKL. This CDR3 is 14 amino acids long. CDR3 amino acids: CASSIRQVDTEAFF. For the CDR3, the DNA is TGCGCCAGCAGCATCCGACAGGTCGACACTGAAGCTTTCTTT.

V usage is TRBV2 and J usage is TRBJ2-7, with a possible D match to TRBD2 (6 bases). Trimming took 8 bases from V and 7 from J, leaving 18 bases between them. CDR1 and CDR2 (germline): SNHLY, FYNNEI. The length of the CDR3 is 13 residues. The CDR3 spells CASQSSPGGEQYF. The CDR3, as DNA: TGTGCCAGCCAGAGTAGCCCCGGAGGGGAGCAGTACTTC.

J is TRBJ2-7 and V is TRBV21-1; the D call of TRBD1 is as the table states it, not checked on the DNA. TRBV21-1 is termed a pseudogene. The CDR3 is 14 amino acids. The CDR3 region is CASSKEDRDYEQYF. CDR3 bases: TGTGCCAGCAGCAAAGAGGACAGGGACTACGAGCAGTACTTC.

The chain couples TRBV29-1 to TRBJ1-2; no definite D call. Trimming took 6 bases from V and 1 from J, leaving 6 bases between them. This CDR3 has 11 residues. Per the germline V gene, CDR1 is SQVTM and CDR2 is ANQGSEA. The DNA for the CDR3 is TGCAGCGTGGGAGATAACTATGGCTACACCTTC. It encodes CSVGDNYGYTF.

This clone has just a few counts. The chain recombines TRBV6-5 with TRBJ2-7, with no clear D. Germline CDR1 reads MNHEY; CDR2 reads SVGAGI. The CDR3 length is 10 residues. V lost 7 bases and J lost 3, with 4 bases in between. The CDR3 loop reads CASTVYEQYF. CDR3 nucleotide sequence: TGTGCCAGCACAGTCTACGAGCAGTACTTC.

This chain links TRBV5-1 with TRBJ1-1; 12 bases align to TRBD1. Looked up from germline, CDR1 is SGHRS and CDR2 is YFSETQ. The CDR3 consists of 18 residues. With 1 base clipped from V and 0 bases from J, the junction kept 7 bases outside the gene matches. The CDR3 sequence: CASSLNSGTGGLNTEAFF. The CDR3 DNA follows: TGCGCCAGCAGCTTGAATAGTGGGACAGGGGGCTTGAACACTGAAGCTTTCTTT.

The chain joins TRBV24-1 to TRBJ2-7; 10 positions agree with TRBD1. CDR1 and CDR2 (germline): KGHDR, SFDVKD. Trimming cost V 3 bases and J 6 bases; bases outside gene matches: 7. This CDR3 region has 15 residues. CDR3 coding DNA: TGTGCCACCAGTGATGGGGGGGACAGGGGTCGCGAGCAGTACTTC. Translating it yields CATSDGGDRGREQYF.

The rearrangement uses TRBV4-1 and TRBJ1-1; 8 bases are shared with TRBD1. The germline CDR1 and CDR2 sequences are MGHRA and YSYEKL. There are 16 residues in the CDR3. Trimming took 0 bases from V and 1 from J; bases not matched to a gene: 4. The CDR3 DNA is TGCGCCAGCAGCCAAGATCCCGGGACAGGGAACACTGAAGCTTTCTTT. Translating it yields CASSQDPGTGNTEAFF.

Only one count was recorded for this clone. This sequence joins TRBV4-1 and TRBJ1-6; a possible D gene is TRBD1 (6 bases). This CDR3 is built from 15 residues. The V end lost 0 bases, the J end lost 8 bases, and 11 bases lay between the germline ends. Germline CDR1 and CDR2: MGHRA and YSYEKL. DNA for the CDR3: TGCGCCAGCAGCCAAGAGGTGACAGGAGATTCACCCCTCCACTTT. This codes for CASSQEVTGDSPLHF.

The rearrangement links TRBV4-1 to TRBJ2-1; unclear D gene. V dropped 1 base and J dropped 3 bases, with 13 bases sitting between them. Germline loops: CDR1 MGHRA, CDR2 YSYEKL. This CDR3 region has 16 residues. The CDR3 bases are TGCGCCAGCAGCCAAGGACTCCACCAGAACTACAATGAGCAGTTCTTC. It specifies CASSQGLHQNYNEQFF.

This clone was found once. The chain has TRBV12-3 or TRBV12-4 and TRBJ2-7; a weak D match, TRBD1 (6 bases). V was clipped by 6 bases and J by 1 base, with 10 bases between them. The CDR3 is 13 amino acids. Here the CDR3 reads CASRRTDSYEQYF. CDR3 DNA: TGTGCCAGCAGAAGGACAGATTCCTACGAGCAGTACTTC.

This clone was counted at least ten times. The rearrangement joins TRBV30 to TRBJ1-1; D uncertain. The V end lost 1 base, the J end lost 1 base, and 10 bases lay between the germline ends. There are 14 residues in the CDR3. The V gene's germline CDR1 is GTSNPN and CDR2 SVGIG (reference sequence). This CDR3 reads CAWSGRIRNTEAFF. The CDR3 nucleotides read TGTGCCTGGAGTGGCAGAATCAGGAACACTGAAGCTTTCTTT.

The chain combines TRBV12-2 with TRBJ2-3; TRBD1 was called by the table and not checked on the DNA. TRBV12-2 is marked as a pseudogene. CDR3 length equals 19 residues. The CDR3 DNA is TGTGCAAGTCGCTGCCCAACAACGGACAGGGGAGGGAGCACAGATACGCAGTATTTT. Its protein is CASRCPTTDRGGSTDTQYF.

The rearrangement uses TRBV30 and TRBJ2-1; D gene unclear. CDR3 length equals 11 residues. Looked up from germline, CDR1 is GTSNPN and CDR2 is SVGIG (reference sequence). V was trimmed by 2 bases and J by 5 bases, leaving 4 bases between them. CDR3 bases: TGTGCCTGGAGTCCGGACAATGAGCAGTTCTTC. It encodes CAWSPDNEQFF.

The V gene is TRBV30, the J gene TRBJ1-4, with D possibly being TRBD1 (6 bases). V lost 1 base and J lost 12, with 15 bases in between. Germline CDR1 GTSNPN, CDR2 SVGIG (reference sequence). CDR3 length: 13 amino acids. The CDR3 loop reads CAWSGQVSRELFF. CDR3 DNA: TGTGCCTGGAGTGGACAGGTGTCTAGAGAACTGTTTTTT.

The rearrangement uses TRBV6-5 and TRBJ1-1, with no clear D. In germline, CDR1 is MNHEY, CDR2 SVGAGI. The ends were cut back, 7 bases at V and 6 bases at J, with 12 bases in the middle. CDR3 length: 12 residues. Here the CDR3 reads CASTLDRAEAFF. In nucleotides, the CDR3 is TGTGCCAGCACCTTGGATCGGGCTGAAGCTTTCTTT.

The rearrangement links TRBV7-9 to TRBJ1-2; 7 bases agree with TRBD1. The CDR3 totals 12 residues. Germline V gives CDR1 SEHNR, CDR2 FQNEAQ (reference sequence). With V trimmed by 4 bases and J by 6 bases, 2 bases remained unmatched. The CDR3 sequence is CASSSGQDGYTF. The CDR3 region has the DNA TGTGCCAGCAGCTCCGGACAGGATGGCTACACCTTC.

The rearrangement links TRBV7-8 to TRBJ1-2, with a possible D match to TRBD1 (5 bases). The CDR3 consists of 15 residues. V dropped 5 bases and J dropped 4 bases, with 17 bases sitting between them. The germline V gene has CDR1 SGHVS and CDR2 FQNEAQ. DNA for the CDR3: TGTGCCAGCAGCCCAACCTATGGGGGGTCCTATGGCTACACCTTC. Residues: CASSPTYGGSYGYTF.

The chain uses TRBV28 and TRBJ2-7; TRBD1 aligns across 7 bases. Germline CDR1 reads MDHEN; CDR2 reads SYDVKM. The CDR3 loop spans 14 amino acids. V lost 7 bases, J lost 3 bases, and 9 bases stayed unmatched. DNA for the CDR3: TGTGCCAGCAACGGACAGGCAGCTAACTACGAGCAGTACTTC. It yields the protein CASNGQAANYEQYF.

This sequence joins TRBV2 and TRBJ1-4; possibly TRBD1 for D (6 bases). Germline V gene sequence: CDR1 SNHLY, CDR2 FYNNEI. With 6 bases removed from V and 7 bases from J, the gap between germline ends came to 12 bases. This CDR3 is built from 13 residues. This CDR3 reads CASRLQGSEKLFF. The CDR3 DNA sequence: TGTGCCAGCAGACTACAGGGTTCTGAAAAACTGTTTTTT.

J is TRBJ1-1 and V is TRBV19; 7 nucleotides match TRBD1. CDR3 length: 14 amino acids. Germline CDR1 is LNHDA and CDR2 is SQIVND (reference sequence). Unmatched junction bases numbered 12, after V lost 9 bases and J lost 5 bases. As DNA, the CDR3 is TGTGCCAGCCGAGGGGCAGGGGGGCGTACTGAAGCTTTCTTT. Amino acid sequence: CASRGAGGRTEAFF.

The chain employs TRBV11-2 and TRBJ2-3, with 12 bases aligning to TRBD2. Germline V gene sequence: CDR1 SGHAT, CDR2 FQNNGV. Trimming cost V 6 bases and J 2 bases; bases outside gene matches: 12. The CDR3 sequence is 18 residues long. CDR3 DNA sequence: TGTGCCAGCAGTCTCGGACTAGCGGGGCGGAGGACCACAGATACGCAGTATTTT. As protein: CASSLGLAGRRTTDTQYF.

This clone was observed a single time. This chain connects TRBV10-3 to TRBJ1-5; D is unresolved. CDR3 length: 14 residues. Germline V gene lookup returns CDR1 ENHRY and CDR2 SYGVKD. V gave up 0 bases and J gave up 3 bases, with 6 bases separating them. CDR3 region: CAISESSLNQPQHF. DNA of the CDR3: TGTGCCATCAGTGAGTCGTCTCTCAATCAGCCCCAGCATTTT.

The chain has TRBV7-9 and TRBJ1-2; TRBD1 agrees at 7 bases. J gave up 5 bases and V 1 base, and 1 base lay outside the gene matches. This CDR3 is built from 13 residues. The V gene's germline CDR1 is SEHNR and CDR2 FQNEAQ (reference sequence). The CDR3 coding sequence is TGTGCCAGCAGCTTAGGGGACAGTTATGGCTACACCTTC. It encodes CASSLGDSYGYTF.

The CDR3 protein is CASSLDGGGRSQYF. CDR3 coding DNA: TGTGCCAGCAGCTTGGACGGGGGGGGCCGGTCGCAGTATTTT. This chain connects TRBV5-4 to TRBJ2-3; TRBD2 matches 8 bases. V shed 0 bases, J shed 10 bases, and the junction held 7 bases outside the gene matches. Germline values: CDR1 SGHNT, CDR2 YYREEE (reference sequence). The CDR3 is 14 residues long. The full variable domain, its missing parts supplied by reference TRBV5-4 and TRBJ2-3, is ETGVTQSPTHLIKTRGQQVTLRCSSQSGHNTVSWYQQALGQGPQFIFQYYREEENGRGNFPPRFSGLQFPNYSSELNVNALELDDSALYLCASSLDGGGRSQYFGPGTRLTVL.

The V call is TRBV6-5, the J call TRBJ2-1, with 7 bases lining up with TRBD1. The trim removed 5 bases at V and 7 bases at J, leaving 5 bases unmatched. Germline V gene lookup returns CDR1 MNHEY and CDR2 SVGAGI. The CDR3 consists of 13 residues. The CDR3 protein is CASSTDRRNEQFF. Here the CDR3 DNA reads TGTGCCAGCAGTACGGACAGGCGGAATGAGCAGTTCTTC.

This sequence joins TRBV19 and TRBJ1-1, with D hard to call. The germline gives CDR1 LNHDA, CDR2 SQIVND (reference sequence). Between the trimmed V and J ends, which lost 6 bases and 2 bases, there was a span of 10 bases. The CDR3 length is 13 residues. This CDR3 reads CASSTTSNTEAFF. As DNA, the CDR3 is TGTGCCAGTAGCACAACAAGTAACACTGAAGCTTTCTTT.

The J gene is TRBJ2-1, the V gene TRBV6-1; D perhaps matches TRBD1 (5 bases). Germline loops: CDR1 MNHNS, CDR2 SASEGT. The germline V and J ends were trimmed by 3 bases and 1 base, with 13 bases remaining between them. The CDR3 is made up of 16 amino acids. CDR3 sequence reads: CASSDLGRVSYNEQFF. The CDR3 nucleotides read TGTGCCAGCAGTGATTTAGGCAGGGTTTCCTACAATGAGCAGTTCTTC.